This TCR beta chain comes out of a study of blood T cell repertoires in COVID-19 (TCRdb year 2020). Regarding the research as a whole: The collaborator samples originated in the United States, Italy and Spain and spanned the acute and convalescent phases of COVID-19. The repertoires were released in a freely available public database intended as a resource for research on the immune response to SARS-CoV-2. Where available, HLA class I and class II types were obtained from metadata supplied by the sample provider rather than from assay-based typing. The sample metadata nearly always contained a de-identified subject ID, COVID-19 status, age in years and sex. The dataset comprised deeply sampled blood TCRbeta repertoires from subjects exposed to, actively infected with, or recovered from COVID-19. The prospective study material was composed of cDNA or gDNA derived from T cells, B-cell-depleted T cells, or PBMCs. Samples were obtained from the ongoing ImmuneRACE study (first 160 participants) and from 1,000 to 1,500 subjects provided by 6 global collaborators.

The immunoSEQ Assay, a bias-controlled multiplex PCR, was used to amplify TCRbeta CDR3 regions from genomic DNA. Processing in the source paper ran as follows. The number of nucleated cells in each sample was estimated from the amplification of reference gene primers within the assay. Sequence reads were collapsed and filtered to measure the absolute abundance of every unique TCRbeta CDR3 rearrangement. Productive Simpson clonality was computed per sample as the square root of Simpson's diversity index over productive rearrangements. Imported from immuneACCESS, the table was reduced by TCRdb to in-frame sequences with V and J called. These copies leave out some clones; in studies compared against another copy, an unresolved V gene accounts for under half, and the cause of the remainder is not known. The DNA gave D and trimming, while V, J and clone size come from that table. This sample gives some 200,000 clones in total; roughly 84% of them show up just once. The ten largest account for around 10% of the sample.

What the study reported, not specific to this receptor: The amount of clinical and demographic metadata varied by source and participant and was provided uncurated.

Whole blood was collected in K2EDTA tubes by collaborating institutions according to the institutions' own protocols. For TCRbeta analysis, collaborators shipped samples in one of three forms: frozen whole blood, isolated PBMCs, or DNA extracted from either of those sample types. Comments on this clone: The antigen it binds to is not known. No base quality values were provided; no much bigger clone lies one nucleotide off.

The CDR1 and CDR2 encoded by the germline V gene are MNHEY and SVGAGI. The CDR3 starts with the cysteine, ends with the phenylalanine, and has 15 residues. Only the CDR3 DNA stays, 45 bases, in frame from base 1. V is shortened by 8 bases, J by 1 base, and the region joining them spans 12 bases. Sequencing was done on a sample of peripheral blood. The rearrangement joined TRBV6-5 to TRBJ2-6; possibly the D gene is TRBD2, per 5 matching bases. This TCR was recovered from an elderly woman with acute or convalescent COVID-19. The DNA reads as follows: TGTGCCAGCTCCCGAGGGATATCTGGGGCCAACGTCCTGACTTTC. The translation is CASSRGISGANVLTF.